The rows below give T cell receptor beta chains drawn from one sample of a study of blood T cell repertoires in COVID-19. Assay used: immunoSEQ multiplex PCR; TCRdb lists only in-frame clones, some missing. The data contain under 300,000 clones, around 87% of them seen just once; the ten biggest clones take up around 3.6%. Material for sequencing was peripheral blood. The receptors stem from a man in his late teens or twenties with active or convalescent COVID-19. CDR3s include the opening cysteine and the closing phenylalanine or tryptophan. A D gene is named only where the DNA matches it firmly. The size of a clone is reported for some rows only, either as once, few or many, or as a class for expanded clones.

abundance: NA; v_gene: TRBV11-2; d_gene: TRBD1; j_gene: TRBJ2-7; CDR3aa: CASRPLTGGPYEQYF; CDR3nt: TGTGCCAGCAGGCCACTGACAGGGGGGCCCTACGAGCAGTACTTC
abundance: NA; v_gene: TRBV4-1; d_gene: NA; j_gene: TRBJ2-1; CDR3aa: CASSQIFRGRYNEQFF; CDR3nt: TGCGCCAGCAGCCAAATCTTCCGGGGGAGGTACAATGAGCAGTTCTTC
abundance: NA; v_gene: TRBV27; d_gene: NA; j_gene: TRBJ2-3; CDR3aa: CASRDSTTQYF; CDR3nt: TGTGCCAGCAGGGACAGTACAACGCAGTATTTT
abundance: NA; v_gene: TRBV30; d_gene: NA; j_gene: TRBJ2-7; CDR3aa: CAWSRTSYEQYF; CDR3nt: TGTGCCTGGAGCCGGACAAGCTACGAGCAGTACTTC
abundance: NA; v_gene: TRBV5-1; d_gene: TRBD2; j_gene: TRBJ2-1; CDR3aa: CASSWASSGGAGEQFF; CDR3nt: TGCGCCAGCAGCTGGGCCTCCAGCGGGGGGGCCGGTGAGCAGTTCTTC
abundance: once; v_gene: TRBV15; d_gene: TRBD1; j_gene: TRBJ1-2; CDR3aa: CATSTLPGTGVSGYTF; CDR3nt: TGTGCCACCAGCACCCTACCCGGGACAGGGGTGAGTGGCTACACCTTC
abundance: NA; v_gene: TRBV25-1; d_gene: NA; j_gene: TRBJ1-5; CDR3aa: CASSEPGVNQPQHF; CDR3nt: TGTGCCAGCAGTGAACCGGGGGTCAATCAGCCCCAGCATTTT
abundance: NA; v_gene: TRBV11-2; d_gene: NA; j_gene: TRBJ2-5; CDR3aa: CASETQETQYF; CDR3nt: TGTGCCAGTGAGACACAAGAGACCCAGTACTTC
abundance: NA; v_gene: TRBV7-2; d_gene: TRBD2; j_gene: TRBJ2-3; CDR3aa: CASSRHGGLLDTQYF; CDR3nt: TGTGCCAGCAGCCGTCACGGGGGGTTGTTAGATACGCAGTATTTT
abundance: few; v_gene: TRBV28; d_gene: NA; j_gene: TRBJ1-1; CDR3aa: CASSGGGPNTEAFF; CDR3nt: TGTGCCAGCAGTGGGGGAGGGCCCAACACTGAAGCTTTCTTT
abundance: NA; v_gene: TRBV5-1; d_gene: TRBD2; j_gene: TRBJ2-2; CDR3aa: CASSWQPSSGSTGELFF; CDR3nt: TGCGCCAGCAGCTGGCAACCCTCTAGCGGGAGTACCGGGGAGCTGTTTTTT
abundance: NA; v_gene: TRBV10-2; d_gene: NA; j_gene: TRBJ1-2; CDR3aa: CASSAPGSDYGYTF; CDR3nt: TGCGCCAGCAGTGCGCCCGGGAGCGACTATGGCTACACCTTC
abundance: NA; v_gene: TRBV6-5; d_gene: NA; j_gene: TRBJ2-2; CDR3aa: CASSPGHSNTGELFF; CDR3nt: TGTGCCAGCAGCCCGGGACATTCAAACACCGGGGAGCTGTTTTTT
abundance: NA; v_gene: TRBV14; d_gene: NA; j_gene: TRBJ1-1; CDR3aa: CASSPPGTAGGAFF; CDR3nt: TGTGCCAGCAGCCCCCCCGGGACCGCGGGAGGAGCTTTCTTT
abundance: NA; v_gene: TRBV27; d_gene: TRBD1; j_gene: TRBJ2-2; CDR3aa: CASRGTGGRWTGELFF; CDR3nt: TGTGCCAGCAGGGGAACAGGGGGCCGATGGACCGGGGAGCTGTTTTTT
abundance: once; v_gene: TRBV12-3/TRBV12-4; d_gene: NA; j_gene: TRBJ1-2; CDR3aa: CASGKLRDGYTF; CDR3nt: TGTGCCAGCGGCAAGCTTCGGGATGGCTACACCTTC
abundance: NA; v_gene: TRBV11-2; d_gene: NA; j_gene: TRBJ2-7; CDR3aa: CASSLIRDQSGQYF; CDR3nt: TGTGCCAGCAGCTTAATACGGGATCAGTCCGGGCAGTACTTC
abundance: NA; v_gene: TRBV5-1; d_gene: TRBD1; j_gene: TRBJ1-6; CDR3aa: CASSLVGQGTSPLHF; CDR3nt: TGCGCCAGCAGCTTGGTAGGACAGGGAACATCACCCCTCCACTTT
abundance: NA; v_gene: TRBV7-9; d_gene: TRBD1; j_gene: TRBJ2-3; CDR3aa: CASSWGQGVLDTQYF; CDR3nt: TGTGCCAGCAGCTGGGGACAGGGAGTACTAGATACGCAGTATTTT
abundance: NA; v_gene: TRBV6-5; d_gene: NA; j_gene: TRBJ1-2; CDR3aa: CASSYSRGGYGYTF; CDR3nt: TGTGCCAGCAGTTACTCGCGAGGGGGCTATGGCTACACCTTC
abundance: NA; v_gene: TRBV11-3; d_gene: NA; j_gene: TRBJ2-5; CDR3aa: CASSPPWSREETQYF; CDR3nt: TGTGCCAGCAGCCCCCCCTGGTCCCGGGAAGAGACCCAGTACTTC
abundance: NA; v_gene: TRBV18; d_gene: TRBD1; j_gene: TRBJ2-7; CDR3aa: CASSSGTGPSYEQYF; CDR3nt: TGTGCCAGCTCATCCGGGACAGGGCCCTCCTACGAGCAGTACTTC
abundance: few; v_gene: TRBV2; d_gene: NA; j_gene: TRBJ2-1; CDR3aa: CASRETATEQFF; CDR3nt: TGTGCCAGCAGGGAGACGGCGACCGAGCAGTTCTTC
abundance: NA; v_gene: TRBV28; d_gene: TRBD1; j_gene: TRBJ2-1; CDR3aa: CASKETGALDEQFF; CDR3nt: TGTGCCAGCAAAGAGACAGGGGCCTTGGATGAGCAGTTCTTC
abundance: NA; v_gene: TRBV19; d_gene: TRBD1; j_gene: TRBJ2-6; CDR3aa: CASSIERDRAPGANVLTF; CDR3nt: TGTGCCAGTAGTATCGAGAGGGACAGGGCCCCTGGGGCCAACGTCCTGACTTTC
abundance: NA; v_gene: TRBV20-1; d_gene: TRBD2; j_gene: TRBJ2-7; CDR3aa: CSASWRGGQSYEQYF; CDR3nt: TGCAGTGCTAGTTGGCGGGGGGGACAGAGCTACGAGCAGTACTTC
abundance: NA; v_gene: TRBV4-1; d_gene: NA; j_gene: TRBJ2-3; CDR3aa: CASSQGASTDTQYF; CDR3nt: TGCGCCAGCAGCCAAGGGGCCTCCACAGATACGCAGTATTTT
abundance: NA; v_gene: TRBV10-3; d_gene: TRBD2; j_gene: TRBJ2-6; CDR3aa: CAIRGTSGGLSGANVLTF; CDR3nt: TGTGCCATCAGGGGGACTAGCGGAGGACTCTCTGGGGCCAACGTCCTGACTTTC
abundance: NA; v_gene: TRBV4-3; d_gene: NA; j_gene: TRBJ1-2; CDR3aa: CASSQDSPGLINGYTF; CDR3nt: TGCGCCAGCAGCCAAGATTCCCCGGGACTGATTAATGGCTACACCTTC
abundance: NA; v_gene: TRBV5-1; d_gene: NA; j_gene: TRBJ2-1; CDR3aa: CASSRLYEQFF; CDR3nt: TGCGCCAGCAGCAGACTATATGAGCAGTTCTTC
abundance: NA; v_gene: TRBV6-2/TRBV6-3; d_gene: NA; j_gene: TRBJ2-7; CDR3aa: CASSYGNPRGTEQYF; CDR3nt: TGTGCCAGCAGTTACGGAAATCCCAGGGGTACCGAGCAGTACTTC
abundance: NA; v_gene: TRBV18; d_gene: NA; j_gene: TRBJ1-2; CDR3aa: CASSPEGFGYTF; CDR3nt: TGTGCCAGCTCACCAGAGGGATTTGGCTACACCTTC
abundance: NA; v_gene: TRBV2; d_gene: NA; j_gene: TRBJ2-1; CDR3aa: CASSGPGAYNEQFF; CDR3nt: TGTGCCAGCAGTGGCCCGGGGGCCTACAATGAGCAGTTCTTC
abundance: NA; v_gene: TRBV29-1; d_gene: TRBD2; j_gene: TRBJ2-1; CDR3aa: CSVVSPSGSPSSYNEQFF; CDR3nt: TGCAGCGTTGTTTCTCCTAGCGGGAGTCCCAGCTCCTACAATGAGCAGTTCTTC
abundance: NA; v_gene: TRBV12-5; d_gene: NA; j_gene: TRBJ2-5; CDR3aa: CASGLASRETQYF; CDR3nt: TGTGCTAGTGGTTTGGCCTCCCGGGAGACCCAGTACTTC
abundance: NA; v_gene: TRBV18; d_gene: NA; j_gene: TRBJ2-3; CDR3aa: CASSHSRAGMDTQYF; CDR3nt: TGTGCCAGCTCACACTCAAGGGCGGGAATGGATACGCAGTATTTT
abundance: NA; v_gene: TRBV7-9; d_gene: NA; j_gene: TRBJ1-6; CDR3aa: CASSLEQGISPLHF; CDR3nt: TGTGCCAGCAGCTTAGAACAGGGAATATCACCCCTCCACTTT
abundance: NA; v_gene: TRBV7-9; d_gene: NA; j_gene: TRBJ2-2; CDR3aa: CASSLSIVGQGDNTGELFF; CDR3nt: TGTGCCAGCAGCTTATCAATCGTGGGACAAGGCGATAACACCGGGGAGCTGTTTTTT
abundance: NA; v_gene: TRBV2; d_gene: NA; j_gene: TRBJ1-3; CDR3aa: CAFLAGNTIYF; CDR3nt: TGTGCCTTCCTTGCGGGAAACACCATATATTTT
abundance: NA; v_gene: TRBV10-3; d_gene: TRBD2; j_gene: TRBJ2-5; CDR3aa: CAIASGRAVETQYF; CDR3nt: TGTGCCATCGCAAGCGGGAGGGCCGTAGAGACCCAGTACTTC
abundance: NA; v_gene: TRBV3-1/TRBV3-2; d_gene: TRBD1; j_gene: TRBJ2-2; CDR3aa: CASSQATGLLNTGELFF; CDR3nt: TGTGCCAGCAGCCAAGCGACAGGGCTACTAAACACCGGGGAGCTGTTTTTT
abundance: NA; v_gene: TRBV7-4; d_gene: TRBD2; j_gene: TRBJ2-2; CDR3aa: CASSSSGGKGTGELFF; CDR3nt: TGTGCCAGCAGTAGTAGCGGGGGGAAGGGTACCGGGGAGCTGTTTTTT
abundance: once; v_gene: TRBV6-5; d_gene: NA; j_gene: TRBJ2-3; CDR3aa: CASILGQSTDTQYF; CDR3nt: TGTGCCAGCATTCTAGGACAGAGCACAGATACGCAGTATTTT
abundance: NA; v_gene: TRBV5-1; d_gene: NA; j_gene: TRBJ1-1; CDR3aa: CASSGARRTEAFF; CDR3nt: TGCGCCAGCAGCGGGGCCCGGAGAACTGAAGCTTTCTTT
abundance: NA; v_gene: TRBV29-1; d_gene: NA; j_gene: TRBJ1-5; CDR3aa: CSVGLPNQPQHF; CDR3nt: TGCAGCGTAGGACTCCCCAATCAGCCCCAGCATTTT
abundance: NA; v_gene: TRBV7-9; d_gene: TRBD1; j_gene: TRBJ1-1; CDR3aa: CASSRRGPREAFF; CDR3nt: TGTGCCAGCAGCCGTAGGGGGCCACGAGAAGCTTTCTTT
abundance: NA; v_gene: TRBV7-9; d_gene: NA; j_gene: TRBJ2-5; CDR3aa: CASSSSGETQYF; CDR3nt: TGTGCCAGCAGCTCATCCGGGGAGACCCAGTACTTC
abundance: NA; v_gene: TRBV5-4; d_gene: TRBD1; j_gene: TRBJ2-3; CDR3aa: CASSPGQTSTDTQYF; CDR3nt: TGTGCCAGCAGCCCGGGACAGACTAGCACAGATACGCAGTATTTT
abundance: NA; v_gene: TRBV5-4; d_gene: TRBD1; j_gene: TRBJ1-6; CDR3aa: CASSFDRGDSPLHF; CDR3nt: TGTGCCAGCAGCTTCGACAGGGGTGATTCACCCCTCCACTTT
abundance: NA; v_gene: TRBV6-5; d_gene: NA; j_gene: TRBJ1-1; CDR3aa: CASSLYRVGTEAFF; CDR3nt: TGTGCCAGCAGTTTATACAGGGTTGGCACTGAAGCTTTCTTT
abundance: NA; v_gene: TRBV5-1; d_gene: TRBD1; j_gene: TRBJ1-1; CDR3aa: CASSLETLGQTTEAFF; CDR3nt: TGCGCCAGCAGCTTGGAAACTTTGGGACAGACCACTGAAGCTTTCTTT
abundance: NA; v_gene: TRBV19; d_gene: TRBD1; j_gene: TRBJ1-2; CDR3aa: CASRTGDGYTF; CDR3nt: TGTGCCAGTCGGACAGGGGATGGCTACACCTTC
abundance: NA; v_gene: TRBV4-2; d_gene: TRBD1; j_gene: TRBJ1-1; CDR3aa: CASSLKQGDTEAFF; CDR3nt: TGTGCCAGCAGCTTGAAACAGGGGGACACTGAAGCTTTCTTT
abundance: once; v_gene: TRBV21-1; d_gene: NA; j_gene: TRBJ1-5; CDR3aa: CASSGISFGDRCKGNQPQHF; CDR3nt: TGTGCCAGCAGCGGTATATCTTTTGGGGACAGGTGTAAAGGCAATCAGCCCCAGCATTTT
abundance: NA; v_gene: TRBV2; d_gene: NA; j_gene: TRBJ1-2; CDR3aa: CASQSVNYGYTF; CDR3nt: TGTGCCAGCCAGTCAGTTAACTATGGCTACACCTTC
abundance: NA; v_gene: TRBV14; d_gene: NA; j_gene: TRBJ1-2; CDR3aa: CASSQVQGNGYTF; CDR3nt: TGTGCCAGCAGCCAAGTCCAGGGGAATGGCTACACCTTC
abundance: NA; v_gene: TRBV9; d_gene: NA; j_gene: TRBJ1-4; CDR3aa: CASSAAWSLNEKLFF; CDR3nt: TGTGCCAGCAGCGCCGCCTGGAGCCTCAATGAAAAACTGTTTTTT
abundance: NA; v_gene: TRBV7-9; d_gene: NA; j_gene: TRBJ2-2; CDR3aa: CASSFTGTNGGELFF; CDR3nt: TGTGCCAGCAGCTTTACAGGGACGAACGGCGGGGAGCTGTTTTTT